These T cell receptor beta chains were read from a single sample in a study of blood T cell repertoires in COVID-19. Only in-frame clones appear in the TCRdb table, and some are missing; sequencing was by immunoSEQ multiplex PCR. The repertoire holds about 440,000 clones, with about 91% as singletons. Sequencing was carried out using peripheral blood. The origin of the receptors is a woman between 50 and 59 years old with COVID-19, enrolled during active disease. Both conserved end residues are part of each CDR3. Fields, in order: V gene, J gene, clone size, D gene, CDR3 protein, CDR3 DNA. A D gene is named only where the DNA matches it firmly. Size values are once, few and many counts, or a class for expanded clones, and some rows have none.

v_call: TRBV7-2; j_call: TRBJ1-2; clone_size: once; d_call: TRBD1; cdr3_aa: CASRRTGVEYGYTF; cdr3_nt: TGTGCCAGCAGACGGACAGGGGTGGAGTATGGCTACACCTTC
v_call: TRBV12-3/TRBV12-4; j_call: TRBJ1-2; clone_size: NA; d_call: NA; cdr3_aa: CASNKLGGLGYTF; cdr3_nt: TGTGCCAGCAATAAACTTGGGGGCCTCGGCTACACCTTC
v_call: TRBV6-5; j_call: TRBJ1-2; clone_size: NA; d_call: TRBD1; cdr3_aa: CASSYGQGGGYTF; cdr3_nt: TGTGCCAGCAGTTACGGACAGGGTGGGGGCTACACCTTC
v_call: TRBV7-9; j_call: TRBJ2-7; clone_size: few; d_call: NA; cdr3_aa: CASSSMHREFSYEQYF; cdr3_nt: TGTGCCAGCAGCTCTATGCACCGGGAATTCTCCTACGAGCAGTACTTC
v_call: TRBV4-2; j_call: TRBJ1-2; clone_size: NA; d_call: TRBD1; cdr3_aa: CASSQALTGDDGYGYTF; cdr3_nt: TGTGCCAGCAGCCAAGCTCTGACAGGGGACGACGGTTATGGCTACACCTTC
v_call: TRBV28; j_call: TRBJ1-1; clone_size: NA; d_call: TRBD1; cdr3_aa: CASSFKGATEAFF; cdr3_nt: TGTGCCAGCAGTTTCAAGGGGGCCACTGAAGCTTTCTTT
v_call: TRBV4-1; j_call: TRBJ1-5; clone_size: NA; d_call: TRBD1; cdr3_aa: CASSQGAGGFNQPQHF; cdr3_nt: TGCGCCAGCAGCCAAGGGGCAGGGGGGTTCAATCAGCCCCAGCATTTT
v_call: TRBV6-5; j_call: TRBJ1-2; clone_size: NA; d_call: TRBD1; cdr3_aa: CASSRGQGDYGYTF; cdr3_nt: TGTGCCAGCAGCCGCGGACAGGGAGACTATGGCTACACCTTC
v_call: TRBV7-2; j_call: TRBJ2-1; clone_size: NA; d_call: TRBD2; cdr3_aa: CASSPLAGGPYNEQFF; cdr3_nt: TGTGCCAGCAGCCCCTTAGCGGGGGGCCCCTACAATGAGCAGTTCTTC
v_call: TRBV29-1; j_call: TRBJ2-7; clone_size: NA; d_call: TRBD1; cdr3_aa: CSYMTGKSYEQYF; cdr3_nt: TGCAGCTACATGACAGGGAAAAGCTACGAGCAGTACTTC
v_call: TRBV30; j_call: TRBJ1-2; clone_size: NA; d_call: NA; cdr3_aa: CAWSGDWRTGYTF; cdr3_nt: TGTGCCTGGAGTGGGGACTGGCGGACTGGCTACACCTTC
v_call: TRBV15; j_call: TRBJ1-6; clone_size: few; d_call: NA; cdr3_aa: CATSRGESSYNSPLHF; cdr3_nt: TGTGCCACCAGCAGAGGAGAGAGCTCCTATAATTCACCCCTCCACTTT
v_call: TRBV6-5; j_call: TRBJ2-3; clone_size: NA; d_call: NA; cdr3_aa: CASTGGPTDTQYF; cdr3_nt: TGTGCCAGCACCGGAGGTCCCACAGATACGCAGTATTTT
v_call: TRBV6-2/TRBV6-3; j_call: TRBJ2-7; clone_size: NA; d_call: TRBD1; cdr3_aa: CASSDGQGRYEQYF; cdr3_nt: TGTGCCAGCAGTGATGGACAGGGCAGGTACGAGCAGTACTTC
v_call: TRBV5-1; j_call: TRBJ2-7; clone_size: NA; d_call: TRBD1; cdr3_aa: CASSLDAQQGEEQYF; cdr3_nt: TGCGCCAGCAGCTTGGATGCTCAACAGGGGGAGGAGCAGTACTTC
v_call: TRBV21-1; j_call: TRBJ2-5; clone_size: NA; d_call: NA; cdr3_aa: CASAIKRGGRETQYF; cdr3_nt: TGTGCCAGCGCGATTAAGCGGGGGGGCCGAGAGACCCAGTACTTC
v_call: TRBV24-1; j_call: TRBJ1-1; clone_size: NA; d_call: NA; cdr3_aa: CATSDRGGTEAFF; cdr3_nt: TGTGCCACCAGTGACCGAGGCGGCACTGAAGCTTTCTTT
v_call: TRBV21-1; j_call: TRBJ1-5; clone_size: NA; d_call: NA; cdr3_aa: CASSKHHRVSNQPQHF; cdr3_nt: TGTGCCAGCAGCAAGCACCACAGGGTCAGCAATCAGCCCCAGCATTTT
v_call: TRBV28; j_call: TRBJ2-5; clone_size: once; d_call: TRBD2; cdr3_aa: CASRTTSGGQETQYF; cdr3_nt: TGTGCCAGCAGAACGACTAGCGGGGGACAAGAGACCCAGTACTTC
v_call: TRBV7-9; j_call: TRBJ1-2; clone_size: NA; d_call: TRBD1; cdr3_aa: CASSPQNRGGYTF; cdr3_nt: TGTGCCAGCAGCCCCCAGAACAGGGGAGGCTACACCTTC
v_call: TRBV11-2; j_call: TRBJ2-7; clone_size: NA; d_call: NA; cdr3_aa: CASSLDRYEQYF; cdr3_nt: TGTGCCAGCAGCTTAGATAGATACGAGCAGTACTTC
v_call: TRBV30; j_call: TRBJ2-4; clone_size: NA; d_call: TRBD2; cdr3_aa: CAWSDRGVKNIQYF; cdr3_nt: TGTGCCTGGTCTGACCGGGGGGTTAAAAACATTCAGTACTTC
v_call: TRBV5-1; j_call: TRBJ2-7; clone_size: NA; d_call: TRBD2; cdr3_aa: CASSLAGGSEQYF; cdr3_nt: TGCGCCAGCAGCTTAGCGGGGGGGTCCGAGCAGTACTTC
v_call: TRBV6-6; j_call: TRBJ2-6; clone_size: once; d_call: TRBD1; cdr3_aa: CASGRGGPSGANVLTF; cdr3_nt: TGTGCCAGCGGCCGAGGGGGCCCATCTGGGGCCAACGTCCTGACTTTC
v_call: TRBV30; j_call: TRBJ2-1; clone_size: NA; d_call: NA; cdr3_aa: CAWSLGQYNEQFF; cdr3_nt: TGTGCCTGGAGTTTAGGACAGTACAATGAGCAGTTCTTC
v_call: TRBV2; j_call: TRBJ1-6; clone_size: NA; d_call: NA; cdr3_aa: CASSPSEGTNSPLHF; cdr3_nt: TGTGCCAGCAGTCCCTCCGAGGGTACGAATTCACCCCTCCACTTT
v_call: TRBV7-6; j_call: TRBJ2-3; clone_size: NA; d_call: TRBD2; cdr3_aa: CASSLVSGEDTQYF; cdr3_nt: TGTGCCAGCAGCTTAGTTAGCGGGGAGGATACGCAGTATTTT
v_call: TRBV5-4; j_call: TRBJ2-5; clone_size: NA; d_call: NA; cdr3_aa: CASSLGLEETQYF; cdr3_nt: TGTGCCAGCAGCTTGGGGCTTGAAGAGACCCAGTACTTC
v_call: TRBV3-1/TRBV3-2; j_call: TRBJ1-1; clone_size: once; d_call: NA; cdr3_aa: CASSQAAREVNTEAFF; cdr3_nt: TGTGCCAGCAGCCAAGCAGCCCGGGAAGTGAACACTGAAGCTTTCTTT
v_call: TRBV7-3; j_call: TRBJ2-2; clone_size: NA; d_call: TRBD1; cdr3_aa: CASSIGRGRATGELFF; cdr3_nt: TGTGCCAGCAGCATCGGAAGGGGGCGCGCCACCGGGGAGCTGTTTTTT
v_call: TRBV5-8; j_call: TRBJ2-1; clone_size: NA; d_call: TRBD1; cdr3_aa: CASSLRTGSYNEQFF; cdr3_nt: TGTGCCAGCAGCCTGCGGACAGGGTCCTACAATGAGCAGTTCTTC
v_call: TRBV3-1/TRBV3-2; j_call: TRBJ1-2; clone_size: NA; d_call: TRBD1; cdr3_aa: CASSVQGFNYGYTF; cdr3_nt: TGTGCCAGCAGCGTACAGGGGTTCAACTATGGCTACACCTTC
v_call: TRBV5-4; j_call: TRBJ2-7; clone_size: few; d_call: TRBD2; cdr3_aa: CASPPARSGGFPYEQYF; cdr3_nt: TGTGCCAGCCCCCCCGCCCGCAGCGGGGGGTTCCCCTACGAGCAGTACTTC
v_call: TRBV24-1; j_call: TRBJ2-3; clone_size: NA; d_call: TRBD1; cdr3_aa: CATTGTGGTDTQYF; cdr3_nt: TGTGCCACCACGGGGACAGGAGGAACAGATACGCAGTATTTT
v_call: TRBV4-2; j_call: TRBJ2-1; clone_size: NA; d_call: TRBD2; cdr3_aa: CASSQVAASGVSEQFF; cdr3_nt: TGTGCCAGCAGCCAAGTTGCGGCTAGCGGGGTAAGCGAGCAGTTCTTC
v_call: TRBV10-1; j_call: TRBJ2-2; clone_size: few; d_call: NA; cdr3_aa: CASSFDSANTGELFF; cdr3_nt: TGCGCCAGCAGTTTCGACAGCGCGAACACCGGGGAGCTGTTTTTT
v_call: TRBV14; j_call: TRBJ2-2; clone_size: NA; d_call: NA; cdr3_aa: CASSQRLGNTGELFF; cdr3_nt: TGTGCCAGCAGCCAAAGACTAGGAAACACCGGGGAGCTGTTTTTT
v_call: TRBV7-9; j_call: TRBJ2-7; clone_size: few; d_call: NA; cdr3_aa: CASSSDNEQYF; cdr3_nt: TGTGCCAGCAGCTCTGACAACGAGCAGTACTTC
v_call: TRBV18; j_call: TRBJ2-7; clone_size: NA; d_call: NA; cdr3_aa: CASSLLPYEQYF; cdr3_nt: TGTGCCAGCTCACTCCTCCCTTACGAGCAGTACTTC
v_call: TRBV19; j_call: TRBJ1-2; clone_size: NA; d_call: NA; cdr3_aa: CASSDGHLAYGYTF; cdr3_nt: TGTGCCAGTAGTGACGGACATCTGGCCTATGGCTACACCTTC
v_call: TRBV6-5; j_call: TRBJ1-2; clone_size: NA; d_call: NA; cdr3_aa: CASRGGTANYGYTF; cdr3_nt: TGTGCCAGCAGAGGCGGGACGGCTAACTATGGCTACACCTTC
v_call: TRBV15; j_call: TRBJ2-3; clone_size: NA; d_call: TRBD2; cdr3_aa: CATSREGLANTDTQYF; cdr3_nt: TGTGCCACCAGCAGAGAGGGACTAGCGAACACAGATACGCAGTATTTT
v_call: TRBV6-1; j_call: TRBJ2-4; clone_size: once; d_call: TRBD2; cdr3_aa: CASSESGGTSGGEYF; cdr3_nt: TGTGCCAGCAGTGAATCCGGTGGAACTAGCGGGGGGGAGTACTTC
v_call: TRBV29-1; j_call: TRBJ1-2; clone_size: NA; d_call: NA; cdr3_aa: CSVEQITGGYTF; cdr3_nt: TGCAGCGTTGAGCAAATAACGGGTGGCTACACCTTC
v_call: TRBV11-3; j_call: TRBJ2-7; clone_size: once; d_call: NA; cdr3_aa: CASSLGASPEQYF; cdr3_nt: TGTGCCAGCAGCTTGGGAGCTAGCCCCGAGCAGTACTTC
v_call: TRBV11-2; j_call: TRBJ2-1; clone_size: NA; d_call: TRBD1; cdr3_aa: CASSSQTGQFSYNEQFF; cdr3_nt: TGTGCCAGCAGCTCCCAAACGGGACAGTTTTCCTACAATGAGCAGTTCTTC
v_call: TRBV7-8; j_call: TRBJ2-3; clone_size: NA; d_call: NA; cdr3_aa: CASSLRGVRTKGATDTQYF; cdr3_nt: TGTGCCAGCAGCCTACGGGGAGTAAGGACTAAAGGGGCCACAGATACGCAGTATTTT
v_call: TRBV10-3; j_call: TRBJ1-6; clone_size: NA; d_call: NA; cdr3_aa: CAISSRSRGNISPLHF; cdr3_nt: TGTGCCATCAGCTCACGATCGCGGGGGAACATTTCACCCCTCCACTTT
v_call: TRBV6-5; j_call: TRBJ1-4; clone_size: once; d_call: TRBD1; cdr3_aa: CASRTQGEGEKLFF; cdr3_nt: TGTGCCAGCAGGACTCAGGGGGAAGGCGAAAAACTGTTTTTT
v_call: TRBV5-5; j_call: TRBJ1-5; clone_size: NA; d_call: NA; cdr3_aa: CASSREAGVGQPQHF; cdr3_nt: TGTGCCAGCAGCCGTGAAGCAGGTGTAGGTCAGCCCCAGCATTTT
v_call: TRBV5-1; j_call: TRBJ1-1; clone_size: NA; d_call: NA; cdr3_aa: CASSLVGGDTEAFF; cdr3_nt: TGCGCCAGCAGCTTGGTGGGCGGGGACACTGAAGCTTTCTTT
v_call: TRBV7-3; j_call: TRBJ1-1; clone_size: NA; d_call: NA; cdr3_aa: CASSFNGNTEAFF; cdr3_nt: TGTGCCAGCAGCTTTAACGGGAACACTGAAGCTTTCTTT